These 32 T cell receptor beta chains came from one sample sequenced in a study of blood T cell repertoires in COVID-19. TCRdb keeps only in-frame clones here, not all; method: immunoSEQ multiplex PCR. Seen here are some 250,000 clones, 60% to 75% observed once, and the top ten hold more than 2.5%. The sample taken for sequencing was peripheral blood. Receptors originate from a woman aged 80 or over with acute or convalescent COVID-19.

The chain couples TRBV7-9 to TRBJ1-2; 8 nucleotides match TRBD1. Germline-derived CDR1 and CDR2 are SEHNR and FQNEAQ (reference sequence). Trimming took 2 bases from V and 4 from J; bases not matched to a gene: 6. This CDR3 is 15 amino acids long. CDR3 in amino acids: CASSLRQGSGYGYTF. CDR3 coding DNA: TGTGCCAGCAGCTTACGACAGGGGTCGGGCTATGGCTACACCTTC.

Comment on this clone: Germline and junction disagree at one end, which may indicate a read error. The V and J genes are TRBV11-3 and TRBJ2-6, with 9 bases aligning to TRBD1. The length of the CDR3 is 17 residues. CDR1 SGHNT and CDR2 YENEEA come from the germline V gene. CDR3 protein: CASSLDRGTSGANVLTF. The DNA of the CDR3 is TGTGCCAGCAGCCTAGACAGGGGGACCTCTGGGGCCAACGTCCTGACTTTC.

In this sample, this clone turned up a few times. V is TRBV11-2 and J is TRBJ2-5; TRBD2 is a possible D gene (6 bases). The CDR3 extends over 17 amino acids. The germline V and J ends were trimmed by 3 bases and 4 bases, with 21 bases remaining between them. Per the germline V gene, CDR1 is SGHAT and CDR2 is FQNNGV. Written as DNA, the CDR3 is TGTGCCAGCAGCTTCTTAGGAGGGGCCCTGGTCGGAGAGACCCAGTACTTC. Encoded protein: CASSFLGGALVGETQYF.

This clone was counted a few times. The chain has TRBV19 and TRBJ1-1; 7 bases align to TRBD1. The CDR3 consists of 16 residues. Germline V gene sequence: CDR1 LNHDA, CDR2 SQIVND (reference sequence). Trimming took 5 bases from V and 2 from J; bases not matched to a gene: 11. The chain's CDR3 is CASSPKDRKANTEAFF. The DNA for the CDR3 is TGTGCCAGTAGTCCCAAGGACAGGAAGGCCAACACTGAAGCTTTCTTT.

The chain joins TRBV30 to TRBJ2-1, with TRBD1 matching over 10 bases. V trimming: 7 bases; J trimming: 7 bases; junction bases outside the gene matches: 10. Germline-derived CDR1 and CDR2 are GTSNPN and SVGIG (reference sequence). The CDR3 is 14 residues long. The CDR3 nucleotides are TGTGCCTTCAGGGCGGGACAGGGGTGGAATGAGCAGTTCTTC. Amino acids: CAFRAGQGWNEQFF.

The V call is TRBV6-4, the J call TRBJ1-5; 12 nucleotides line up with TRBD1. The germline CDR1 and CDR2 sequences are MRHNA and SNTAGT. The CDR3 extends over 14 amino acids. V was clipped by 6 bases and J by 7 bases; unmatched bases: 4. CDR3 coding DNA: TGTGCCAGCAGAGGGACAGGGGGCGGGCAGCCCCAGCATTTT. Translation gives CASRGTGGGQPQHF.

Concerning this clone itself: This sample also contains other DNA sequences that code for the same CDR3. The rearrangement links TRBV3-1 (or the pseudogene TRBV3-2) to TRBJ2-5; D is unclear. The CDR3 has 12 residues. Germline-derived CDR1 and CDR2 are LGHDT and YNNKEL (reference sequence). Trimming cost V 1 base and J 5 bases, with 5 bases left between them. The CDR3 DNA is TGTGCCAGCAGCCAAGTGAGGGAGACCCAGTACTTC. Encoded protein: CASSQVRETQYF.

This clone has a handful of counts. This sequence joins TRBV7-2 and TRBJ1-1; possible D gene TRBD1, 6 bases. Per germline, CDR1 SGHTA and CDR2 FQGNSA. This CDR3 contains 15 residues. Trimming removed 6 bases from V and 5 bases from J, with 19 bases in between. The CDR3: CASRASGGRGTEAFF. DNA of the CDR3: TGTGCCAGCAGGGCTAGCGGGGGGCGAGGAACTGAAGCTTTCTTT.

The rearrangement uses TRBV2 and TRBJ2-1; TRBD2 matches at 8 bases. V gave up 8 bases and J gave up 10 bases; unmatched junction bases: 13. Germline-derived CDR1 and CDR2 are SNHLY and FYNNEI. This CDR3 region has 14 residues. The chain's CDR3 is CASGASGYLREQFF. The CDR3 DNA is TGTGCCAGCGGCGCTAGCGGGTATTTACGGGAGCAGTTCTTC.

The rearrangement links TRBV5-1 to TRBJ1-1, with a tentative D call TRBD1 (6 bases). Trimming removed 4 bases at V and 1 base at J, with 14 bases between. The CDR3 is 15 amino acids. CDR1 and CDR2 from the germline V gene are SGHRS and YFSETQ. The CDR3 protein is CASSRIQGRNTEAFF. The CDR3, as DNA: TGCGCCAGCAGCCGTATACAGGGTCGGAACACTGAAGCTTTCTTT.

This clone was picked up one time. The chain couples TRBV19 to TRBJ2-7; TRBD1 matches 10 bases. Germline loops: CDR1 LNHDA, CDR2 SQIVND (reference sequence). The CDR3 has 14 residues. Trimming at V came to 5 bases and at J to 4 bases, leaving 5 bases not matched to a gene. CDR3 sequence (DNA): TGTGCCAGTAGTCCGGACAGGGGGGAATACGAGCAGTACTTC. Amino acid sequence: CASSPDRGEYEQYF. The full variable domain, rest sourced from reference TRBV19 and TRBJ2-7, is DGGITQSPKYLFRKEGQNVTLSCEQNLNHDAMYWYRQDPGQGLRLIYYSQIVNDFQKGDIAEGYSVSREKKESFPLTVTSAQKNPTAFYLCASSPDRGEYEQYFGPGTRLTVT.

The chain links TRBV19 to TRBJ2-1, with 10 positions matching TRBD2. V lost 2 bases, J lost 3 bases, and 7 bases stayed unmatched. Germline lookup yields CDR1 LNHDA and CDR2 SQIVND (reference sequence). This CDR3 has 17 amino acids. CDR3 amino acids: CASSITRLAGIYNEQFF. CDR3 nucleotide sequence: TGTGCCAGTAGTATAACCCGACTAGCGGGCATCTACAATGAGCAGTTCTTC.

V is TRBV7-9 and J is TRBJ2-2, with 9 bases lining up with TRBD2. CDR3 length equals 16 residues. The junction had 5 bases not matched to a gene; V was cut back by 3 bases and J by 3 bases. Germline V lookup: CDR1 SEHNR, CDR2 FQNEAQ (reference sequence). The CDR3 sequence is CASSFGLASHTGELFF. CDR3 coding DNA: TGTGCCAGCAGCTTTGGACTAGCGTCTCACACCGGGGAGCTGTTTTTT. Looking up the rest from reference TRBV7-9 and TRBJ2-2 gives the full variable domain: DTGVSQNPRHKITKRGQNVTFRCDPISEHNRLYWYRQTLGQGPEFLTYFQNEAQLEKSRLLSDRFSAERPKGSFSTLEIQRTEQGDSAMYLCASSFGLASHTGELFFGEGSRLTVL.

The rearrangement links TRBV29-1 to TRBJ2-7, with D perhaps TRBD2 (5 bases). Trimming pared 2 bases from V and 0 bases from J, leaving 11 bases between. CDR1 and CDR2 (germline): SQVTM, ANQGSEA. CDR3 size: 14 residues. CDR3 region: CSVERERGSYEQYF. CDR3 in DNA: TGCAGCGTTGAACGGGAACGAGGCTCCTACGAGCAGTACTTC.

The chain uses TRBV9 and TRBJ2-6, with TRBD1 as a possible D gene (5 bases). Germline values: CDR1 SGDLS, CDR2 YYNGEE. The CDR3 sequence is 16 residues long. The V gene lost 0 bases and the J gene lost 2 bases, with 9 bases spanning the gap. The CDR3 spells CASSVGGRAGANVLTF. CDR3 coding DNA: TGTGCCAGCAGCGTAGGGGGCAGGGCTGGGGCCAACGTCCTGACTTTC.

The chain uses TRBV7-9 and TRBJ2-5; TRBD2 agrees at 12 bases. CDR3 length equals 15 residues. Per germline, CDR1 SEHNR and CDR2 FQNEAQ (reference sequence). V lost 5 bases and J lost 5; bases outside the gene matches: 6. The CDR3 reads CASSPSGGAFETQYF. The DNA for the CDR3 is TGTGCCAGCAGCCCTAGCGGGGGGGCCTTTGAGACCCAGTACTTC.

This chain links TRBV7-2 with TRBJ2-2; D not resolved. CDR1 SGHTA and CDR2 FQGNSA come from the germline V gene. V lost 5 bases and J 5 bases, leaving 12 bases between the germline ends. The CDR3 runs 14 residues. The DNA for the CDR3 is TGTGCCAGCAGCCCCGTCGTCAGAACCGGGGAGCTGTTTTTT. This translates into CASSPVVRTGELFF.

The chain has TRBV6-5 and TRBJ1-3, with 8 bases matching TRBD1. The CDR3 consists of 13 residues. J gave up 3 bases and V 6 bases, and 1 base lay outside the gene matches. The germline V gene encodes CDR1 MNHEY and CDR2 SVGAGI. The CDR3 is CASRQGVGNTIYF. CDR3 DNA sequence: TGTGCCAGCAGACAGGGGGTTGGAAACACCATATATTTT.

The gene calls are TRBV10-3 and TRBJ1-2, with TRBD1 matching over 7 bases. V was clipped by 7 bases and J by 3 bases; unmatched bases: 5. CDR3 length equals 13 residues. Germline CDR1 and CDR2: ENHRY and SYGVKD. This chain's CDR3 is CAIKTGYDYGYTF. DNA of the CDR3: TGTGCCATCAAGACAGGGTACGACTATGGCTACACCTTC.

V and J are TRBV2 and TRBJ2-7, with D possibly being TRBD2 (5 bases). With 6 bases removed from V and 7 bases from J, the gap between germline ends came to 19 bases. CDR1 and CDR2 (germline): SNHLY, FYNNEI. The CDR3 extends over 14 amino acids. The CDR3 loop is CASSVSGVGREQYF. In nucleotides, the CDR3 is TGTGCCAGCAGCGTATCCGGGGTGGGAAGGGAGCAGTACTTC.

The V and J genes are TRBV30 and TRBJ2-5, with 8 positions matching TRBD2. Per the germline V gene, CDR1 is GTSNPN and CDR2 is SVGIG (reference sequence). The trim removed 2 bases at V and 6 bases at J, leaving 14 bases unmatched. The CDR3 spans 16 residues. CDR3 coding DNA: TGTGCCTGGAGTCCACTAGGACTAGCAGGTTTGAAGACCCAGTACTTC. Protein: CAWSPLGLAGLKTQYF.

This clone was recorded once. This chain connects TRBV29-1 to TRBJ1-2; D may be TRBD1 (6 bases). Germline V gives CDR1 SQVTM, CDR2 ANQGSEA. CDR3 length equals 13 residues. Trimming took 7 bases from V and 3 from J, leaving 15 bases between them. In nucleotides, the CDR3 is TGCAGCGGTAAACGGGCAGGGGACTATGGCTACACCTTC. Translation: CSGKRAGDYGYTF.

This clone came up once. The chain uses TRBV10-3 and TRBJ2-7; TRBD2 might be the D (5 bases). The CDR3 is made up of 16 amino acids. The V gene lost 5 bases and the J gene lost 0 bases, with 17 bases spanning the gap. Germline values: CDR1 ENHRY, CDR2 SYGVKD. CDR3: CAISRGASLDSYEQYF. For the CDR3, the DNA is TGTGCCATCAGTCGGGGAGCCTCACTCGACTCCTACGAGCAGTACTTC.

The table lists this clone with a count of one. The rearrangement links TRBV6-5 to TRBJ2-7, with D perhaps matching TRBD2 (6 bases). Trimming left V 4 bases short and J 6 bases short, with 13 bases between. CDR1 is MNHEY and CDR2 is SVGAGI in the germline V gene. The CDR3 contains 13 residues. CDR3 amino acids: CASSWGEWGEQYF. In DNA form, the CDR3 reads TGTGCCAGCAGTTGGGGGGAGTGGGGCGAGCAGTACTTC.

CDR3 region: CASSPGTGSPLHF. As DNA, the CDR3 is TGTGCCAGCAGTCCCGGGACAGGGTCACCCCTCCACTTT. J is TRBJ1-6 and V is TRBV12-3 or TRBV12-4, with 9 bases aligning to TRBD1. The CDR3 has 13 residues. V shed 5 bases and J 10 bases; nucleotides not matched to a gene: 3.

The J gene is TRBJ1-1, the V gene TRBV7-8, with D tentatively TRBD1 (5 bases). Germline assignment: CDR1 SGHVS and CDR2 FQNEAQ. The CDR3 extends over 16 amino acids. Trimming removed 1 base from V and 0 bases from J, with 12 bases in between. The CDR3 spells CASSLDVQGMNTEAFF. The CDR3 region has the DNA TGTGCCAGCAGCTTAGATGTGCAGGGCATGAACACTGAAGCTTTCTTT.

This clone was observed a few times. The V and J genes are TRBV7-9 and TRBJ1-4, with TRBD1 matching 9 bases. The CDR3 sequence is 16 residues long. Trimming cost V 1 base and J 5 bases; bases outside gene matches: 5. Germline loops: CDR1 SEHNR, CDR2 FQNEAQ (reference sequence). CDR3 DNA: TGTGCCAGCAGCTTAGGGACAGGGGTTAAGAATGAAAAACTGTTTTTT. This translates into CASSLGTGVKNEKLFF.

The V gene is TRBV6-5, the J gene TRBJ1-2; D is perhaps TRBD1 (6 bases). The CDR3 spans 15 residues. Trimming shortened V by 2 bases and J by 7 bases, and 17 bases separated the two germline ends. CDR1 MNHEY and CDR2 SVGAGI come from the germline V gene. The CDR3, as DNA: TGTGCCAGCAGTTACATAGGGGACAAGACCCGTGGCTACACCTTC. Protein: CASSYIGDKTRGYTF.

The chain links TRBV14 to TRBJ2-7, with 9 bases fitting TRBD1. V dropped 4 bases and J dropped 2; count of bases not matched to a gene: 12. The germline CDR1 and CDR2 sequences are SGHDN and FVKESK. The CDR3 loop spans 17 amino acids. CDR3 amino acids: CASSPHFGDRVPYEQYF. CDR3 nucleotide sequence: TGTGCCAGCAGCCCCCACTTTGGGGACAGGGTTCCCTACGAGCAGTACTTC. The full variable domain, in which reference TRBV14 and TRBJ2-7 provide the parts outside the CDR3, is EAGVTQFPSHSVIEKGQTVTLRCDPISGHDNLYWYRRVMGKEIKFLLHFVKESKQDESGMPNNRFLAERTGGTYSTLKVQPAELEDSGVYFCASSPHFGDRVPYEQYFGPGTRLTVT.

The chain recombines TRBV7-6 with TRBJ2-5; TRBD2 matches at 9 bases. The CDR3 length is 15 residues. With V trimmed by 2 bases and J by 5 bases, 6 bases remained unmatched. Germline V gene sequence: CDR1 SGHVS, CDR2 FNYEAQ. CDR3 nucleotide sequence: TGTGCCAGCAGCTTATATAGCGGGAGTATTGAGACCCAGTACTTC. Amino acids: CASSLYSGSIETQYF.

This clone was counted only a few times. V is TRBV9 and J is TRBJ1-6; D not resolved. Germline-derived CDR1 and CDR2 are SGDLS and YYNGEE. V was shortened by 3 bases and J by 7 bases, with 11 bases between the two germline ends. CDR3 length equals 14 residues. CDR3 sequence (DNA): TGTGCCAGCAGCGACCGAACGGAGAATTCACCCCTCCACTTT. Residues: CASSDRTENSPLHF.

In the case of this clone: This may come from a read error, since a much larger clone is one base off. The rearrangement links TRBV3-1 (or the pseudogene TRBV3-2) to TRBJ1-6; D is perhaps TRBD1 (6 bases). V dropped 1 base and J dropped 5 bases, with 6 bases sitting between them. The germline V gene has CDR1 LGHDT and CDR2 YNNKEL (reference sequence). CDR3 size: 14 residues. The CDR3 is CASSQGQDNSPLHF. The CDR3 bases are TGTGCCAGCAGCCAAGGACAGGATAATTCACCCCTCCACTTT.